This entry lists 30 T cell receptor beta chains sequenced from one sample in a study of blood T cell repertoires in COVID-19. Only in-frame clones appear in the TCRdb table, and some are missing; sequencing was by immunoSEQ multiplex PCR. The sample has 250,000 to 400,000 clones; roughly 90% are singletons. The sequenced sample was PBMCs or T cells enriched from blood (not recorded which). These receptor sequences come from a man in his 60s who had recovered from COVID-19.

In this sample, this clone turned up once. The chain is built from TRBV6-4 and TRBJ2-1; 10 bases line up with TRBD2. CDR1 is MRHNA and CDR2 is SNTAGT in the germline V gene. CDR3 length equals 15 residues. The ends lost 6 bases at V and 7 bases at J; junction bases unmatched: 9. The CDR3 DNA sequence: TGTGCCAGCAGCGAAGAGCGGGGGGGCTGGAATGAGCAGTTCTTC. Its protein product is CASSEERGGWNEQFF.

The gene calls are TRBV2 and TRBJ2-1, with 11 bases lining up with TRBD2. Trimming cost V 9 bases and J 3 bases; bases outside gene matches: 7. Looked up from germline, CDR1 is SNHLY and CDR2 is FYNNEI. This CDR3 has 15 residues. CDR3 amino acids: CARTLAGGNYNEQFF. The CDR3 coding sequence is TGTGCCAGGACTTTAGCGGGAGGGAACTACAATGAGCAGTTCTTC.

The rearrangement links TRBV7-9 to TRBJ2-7, with a possible D match to TRBD1 (6 bases). Deletions cut 5 bases from V and 2 bases from J, with 10 bases between. Germline V CDR1 and CDR2: SEHNR, FQNEAQ (reference sequence). The length of the CDR3 is 13 residues. The chain's CDR3 is CASSHRVPYEQYF. CDR3 DNA sequence: TGTGCCAGCAGCCACAGGGTACCCTACGAGCAGTACTTC.

J is TRBJ2-5 and V is TRBV4-1, with unresolved D. This CDR3 comprises 13 residues. V was clipped by 1 base and J by 2 bases, with 5 bases between them. Germline V gives CDR1 MGHRA, CDR2 YSYEKL. The CDR3 DNA is TGCGCCAGCAGCCAAGTGTTACAAGAGACCCAGTACTTC. Translated: CASSQVLQETQYF.

The chain combines TRBV6-5 with TRBJ1-1; D not certain. V shed 4 bases and J shed 1 base, with 13 bases lying between them. Germline CDR1 and CDR2: MNHEY and SVGAGI. The CDR3 consists of 15 residues. CDR3 DNA sequence: TGTGCCAGCAGTTTCGACTCGAGGGAGAACACTGAAGCTTTCTTT. This sequence encodes CASSFDSRENTEAFF.

For the CDR3, the DNA is TGCAGCGTTGAAGATCATGTTCGACAGGGCCCTCCCTACGAGCAGTACTTC. Protein sequence: CSVEDHVRQGPPYEQYF. The gene calls are TRBV29-1 and TRBJ2-7; 7 bases match TRBD1. This CDR3 is 17 amino acids long. The trim removed 0 bases at V and 2 bases at J, leaving 13 bases unmatched. Germline lookup yields CDR1 SQVTM and CDR2 ANQGSEA.

This clone was recorded a few times. The gene calls are TRBV6-6 and TRBJ1-6; 9 bases are shared with TRBD1. The germline CDR1 and CDR2 sequences are MNHNY and SVGAGI (reference sequence). This CDR3 contains 20 residues. J was trimmed by 0 bases and V by 5 bases; bases with no gene match: 14. CDR3 nucleotide sequence: TGTGCCAGCAGTCGGACCGGGACAGGGCTTCGGGGCTCCTATAATTCACCCCTCCACTTT. This sequence encodes CASSRTGTGLRGSYNSPLHF.

V is TRBV5-4 and J is TRBJ2-6; no firm D call. The CDR3 has 13 amino acids. From germline, CDR1 is SGHNT and CDR2 YYREEE (reference sequence). Trimming removed 6 bases from V and 1 base from J, with 5 bases in between. CDR3 loop: CASTLSGANVLTF. For the CDR3, the DNA is TGTGCCAGCACGCTATCTGGGGCCAACGTCCTGACTTTC.

J is TRBJ2-3 and V is TRBV11-2, with D maybe TRBD2 (5 bases). V lost 5 bases, J lost 2 bases, and 23 bases lay in between. The CDR3 is made up of 18 amino acids. Germline values: CDR1 SGHAT, CDR2 FQNNGV. The CDR3 protein is CASSHLEGADLYTDTQYF. The DNA for the CDR3 is TGTGCCAGCAGCCACCTGGAAGGAGCGGACTTATACACAGATACGCAGTATTTT.

The chain's CDR3 is CASSSSGTASYNEQFF. CDR3 DNA: TGTGCCAGCAGCTCTAGCGGGACCGCCTCCTACAATGAGCAGTTCTTC. The genes are TRBV5-4 and TRBJ2-1, with 9 bases that match TRBD2. Germline CDR1 reads SGHNT; CDR2 reads YYREEE (reference sequence). This CDR3 comprises 16 residues. V was pared by 3 bases and J by 0 bases, with 4 bases of the junction left unmatched.

This chain joins TRBV10-1 and TRBJ1-1; D perhaps matches TRBD1 (6 bases). Per germline, CDR1 WNHNN and CDR2 SYGVQD (reference sequence). Trimming left V 6 bases short and J 0 bases short, with 8 bases between. The CDR3 spans 13 residues. CDR3 sequence: CASRGTLNTEAFF. Written as DNA, the CDR3 is TGCGCCAGCAGGGGGACATTGAACACTGAAGCTTTCTTT.

The V and J genes are TRBV2 and TRBJ2-1; TRBD2 matches at 14 bases. Germline V gene sequence: CDR1 SNHLY, CDR2 FYNNEI. The V segment lost 8 bases and the J segment 0 bases; nucleotides outside the gene matches: 6. This CDR3 is built from 17 residues. CDR3: CASRAGTSGSSYNEQFF. CDR3 sequence (DNA): TGTGCCAGCCGGGCGGGGACTAGCGGGAGCTCCTACAATGAGCAGTTCTTC. The full variable domain, with the rest looked up from reference TRBV2 and TRBJ2-1, is EPEVTQTPSHQVTQMGQEVILRCVPISNHLYFYWYRQILGQKVEFLVSFYNNEISEKSEIFDDQFSVERPDGSNFTLKIRSTKLEDSAMYFCASRAGTSGSSYNEQFFGPGTRLTVL.

The chain is built from TRBV7-2 and TRBJ1-1; 7 positions agree with TRBD1. With V trimmed by 4 bases and J by 7 bases, 6 bases remained unmatched. The CDR3 is 13 amino acids. Germline CDR1 reads SGHTA; CDR2 reads FQGNSA. Here the CDR3 reads CASSYDRDREAFF. The CDR3, as DNA: TGTGCCAGCAGCTACGACAGGGACCGTGAAGCTTTCTTT.

The chain couples TRBV6-2 or TRBV6-3 to TRBJ2-7, with 9 bases identical to TRBD1. Germline loops: CDR1 MNHEY, CDR2 SVGEGT. There are 18 residues in the CDR3. Trimming cost V 0 bases and J 3 bases; bases outside gene matches: 12. The CDR3 DNA reads as TGTGCCAGCAGTTACTCGACCTCCGGGACAGGGAGAGGCTACGAGCAGTACTTC. Residues: CASSYSTSGTGRGYEQYF.

The chain recombines TRBV9 with TRBJ2-3; perhaps TRBD2 as D (5 bases). Germline values: CDR1 SGDLS, CDR2 YYNGEE. This CDR3 is built from 14 residues. The V and J ends lost 4 bases and 4 bases respectively, with 13 bases between them. As DNA, the CDR3 is TGTGCCAGCAGCCCCCCCGGGAATCCAGATACGCAGTATTTT. Encoded protein: CASSPPGNPDTQYF.

The chain recombines TRBV27 with TRBJ2-1, with TRBD2 matching over 8 bases. CDR3 length equals 16 residues. V shed 4 bases and J 6 bases; nucleotides not matched to a gene: 11. CDR1 and CDR2 from the germline V gene are MNHEY and SMNVEV (reference sequence). CDR3 sequence: CASSSGSGGPLNEQFF. The CDR3, as DNA: TGTGCCAGCAGTTCGGGGAGCGGGGGCCCTCTCAATGAGCAGTTCTTC.

The chain carries TRBV29-1 and TRBJ2-1; 11 bases align to TRBD2. Germline V gives CDR1 SQVTM, CDR2 ANQGSEA. The trim removed 6 bases at V and 8 bases at J, leaving 9 bases unmatched. CDR3 size: 14 residues. CDR3 region: CSVTHSGRGYEQFF. In nucleotides, the CDR3 is TGCAGCGTAACACATAGCGGGAGGGGGTATGAGCAGTTCTTC.

The chain uses TRBV4-1 and TRBJ1-2, with 7 bases identical to TRBD1. Losses at the gene ends were 3 bases for V and 3 bases for J; bases not matched to a gene: 4. Germline lookup yields CDR1 MGHRA and CDR2 YSYEKL. This CDR3 region has 14 residues. Here the CDR3 DNA reads TGCGCCAGCAGCCATCCTACAGGGGACTATGGCTACACCTTC. It yields the protein CASSHPTGDYGYTF.

The V and J genes are TRBV4-1 and TRBJ1-4, with D maybe TRBD1 (5 bases). CDR1 is MGHRA, CDR2 YSYEKL, per germline. V was cut by 2 bases and J by 4 bases, with 14 bases left in between. The CDR3 sequence is 16 residues long. DNA of the CDR3: TGCGCCAGCAGCCAACTTCTGGCACAGGATAATGAAAAACTGTTTTTT. It encodes CASSQLLAQDNEKLFF.

This chain connects TRBV19 to TRBJ2-7, with 7 bases identical to TRBD2. The trim removed 1 base at V and 2 bases at J, leaving 2 bases unmatched. The germline CDR1 and CDR2 sequences are LNHDA and SQIVND (reference sequence). The CDR3 spans 14 residues. CDR3 loop: CASSIGGSTYEQYF. Here the CDR3 DNA reads TGTGCCAGTAGTATAGGCGGGAGCACCTACGAGCAGTACTTC.

The chain couples TRBV4-3 to TRBJ1-6; D is undetermined. This CDR3 comprises 14 residues. Looked up from germline, CDR1 is LGHNA and CDR2 is YSLEER. Deletions cut 4 bases from V and 4 bases from J, with 8 bases between. The CDR3 here is CASSPFGYNSPLHF. In DNA form, the CDR3 reads TGCGCCAGCAGCCCGTTCGGGTATAATTCACCCCTCCACTTT.

This chain uses TRBV6-5 with TRBJ1-5, with D tentatively TRBD1 (6 bases). Germline lookup yields CDR1 MNHEY and CDR2 SVGAGI. The V and J ends lost 6 bases and 5 bases respectively, with 14 bases between them. The CDR3 runs to 14 residues. The CDR3 protein is CASRPGGGHQPQHF. CDR3 nucleotide sequence: TGTGCCAGCAGACCGGGGGGGGGCCATCAGCCCCAGCATTTT.

The chain couples TRBV5-6 to TRBJ2-7, with 7 bases identical to TRBD2. From germline, CDR1 is SGHDT and CDR2 YYEEEE. The CDR3 runs 13 residues. J gave up 7 bases and V 4 bases, and 8 bases lay outside the gene matches. CDR3 DNA: TGTGCCAGCAGCCCGGGGGGAGGGCGGGAGCAGTACTTC. Its translation is CASSPGGGREQYF.

The chain couples TRBV6-7 to TRBJ1-6, with a tentative D call TRBD1 (5 bases). TRBV6-7 is noted as an ORF with a role that remains uncertain. The CDR3 loop spans 14 amino acids. Trimming removed 2 bases at V and 9 bases at J, with 11 bases between. In nucleotides, the CDR3 is TGTGCCAGCAGTTACGGGGGGTCGGGTTCACCCCTCCACTTT. Its translation: CASSYGGSGSPLHF.

In this sample, this clone turned up a few times. In the same sample, other DNA sequences code for this CDR3. The chain has TRBV6-5 and TRBJ1-2, with D maybe TRBD1 (6 bases). The CDR3 is 14 residues long. Deletions cut 4 bases from V and 0 bases from J, with 9 bases between. The germline CDR1 and CDR2 sequences are MNHEY and SVGAGI. CDR3 loop: CASSFRGSNYGYTF. The CDR3 nucleotides are TGTGCCAGCAGTTTCAGGGGATCTAACTATGGCTACACCTTC.

In its sample, this clone was seen once. The genes are TRBV7-2 and TRBJ2-5; 10 positions match TRBD2. The CDR3 sequence is 17 residues long. CDR1 is SGHTA, CDR2 FQGNSA, per germline. The V segment lost 0 bases and the J segment 5 bases; nucleotides outside the gene matches: 9. The CDR3 region has the DNA TGTGCCAGCAGCTTAGCTCCTAGCGGGAGTGGAGGCGAGACCCAGTACTTC. Its translation: CASSLAPSGSGGETQYF.

CDR3 nucleotides: TGTGCCAGCAGTCAATACAAGAACACTGAAGCTTTCTTT. The encoded protein is CASSQYKNTEAFF. The chain couples TRBV6-5 to TRBJ1-1; the D is unclear. V was clipped by 5 bases and J by 1 base, with 8 bases between them. From germline, CDR1 is MNHEY and CDR2 SVGAGI. This CDR3 region has 13 residues.

The V and J genes are TRBV30 and TRBJ1-5; D remains unclear. CDR1 is GTSNPN, CDR2 SVGIG, per germline (reference sequence). The CDR3 is 13 amino acids. Trimming pared 3 bases from V and 4 bases from J, leaving 10 bases between. This CDR3 is CAWRGSGNQPQHF. The CDR3 DNA reads TGTGCCTGGAGGGGTTCGGGTAATCAGCCCCAGCATTTT.

This clone was detected only a few times. The J gene is TRBJ1-1, the V gene TRBV21-1. TRBV21-1 is flagged as a pseudogene. The CDR3 consists of 17 residues. Here the CDR3 DNA reads TGTGCCAGCAGCACCCGGTGCATCTTTCCGAGGGACACTGAAGCTTTCTTT. It translates to CASSTRCIFPRDTEAFF.

This clone has just one count. The CDR3 loop reads CASSLGGRLAPYEQYF. Here the CDR3 DNA reads TGTGCCAGCAGCTTAGGAGGGAGACTAGCGCCCTACGAGCAGTACTTC. The rearrangement links TRBV11-3 to TRBJ2-7, with 8 nucleotides matching TRBD2. V shed 1 base and J 2 bases; nucleotides not matched to a gene: 7. Germline CDR1 is SGHNT and CDR2 is YENEEA. There are 16 residues in the CDR3.